These T cell receptor beta chains were read from a single sample in a study of cytomegalovirus exposure and HLA in healthy donors. Only in-frame clones appear in the TCRdb table, and some are missing; sequencing was by immunoSEQ multiplex PCR. There are about 220,000 clones in the sample; about 87% occur only once, and around 2.6% lies in the top ten. The sample comprised PBMCs. These receptors originate from a man aged 18-30 years in good health and CMV-seronegative. Each CDR3 is given with its conserved first and last residue. Fields, in order: V gene, J gene, clone size, D gene, CDR3 DNA, CDR3 protein. A D gene is named only where the DNA matches it firmly. Size values are once, few and many counts, or a class for expanded clones, and some rows have none.

TRBV27	TRBJ2-1	-	TRBD1	TGTGCCAGCAGTCTCGGGACAGGGGTCTACAATGAGCAGTTCTTC	CASSLGTGVYNEQFF
TRBV27	TRBJ2-7	-	TRBD1	TGTGCCAGCCGAATGTCACGGGACAGGGCCCCACAGGAGTACTTC	CASRMSRDRAPQEYF
TRBV10-3	TRBJ2-2	once	TRBD2	TGTGCCACCCGACCCCGGGAGGGCACCGGGGAGCTGTTTTTT	CATRPREGTGELFF
TRBV7-2	TRBJ2-7	-	TRBD2	TGTGCCAGCAGCTTAAGCGGGAGGCTTGGCTACGAGCAGTACTTC	CASSLSGRLGYEQYF
TRBV18	TRBJ2-7	once	TRBD1	TGTGCCAGCTCACCAAGGTTACAAGGACAGGGGGCTTACGAGCAGTACTTC	CASSPRLQGQGAYEQYF
TRBV10-3	TRBJ2-2	-	-	TGTGCCATCGGGAGCAACCGGGAGCTGTTTTTT	CAIGSNRELFF
TRBV6-4	TRBJ1-1	once	TRBD1	TGTGCCAGCAGTGACCTTGGGACAGGTGAAGCTTTCTTT	CASSDLGTGEAFF
TRBV4-1	TRBJ2-7	-	TRBD1	TGCGCCAGCAGCCAATCTGCCGGGACAGGGGTCTACGAGCAGTACTTC	CASSQSAGTGVYEQYF
TRBV2	TRBJ2-1	-	TRBD2	TGTGCCAGCAGCCGACTAGCGGGAGGATCTGATGAGCAGTTCTTC	CASSRLAGGSDEQFF
TRBV18	TRBJ1-5	-	-	TGTGCCAGCTCACATGAATCCGGGGGGGGTAATCAGCCCCAGCATTTT	CASSHESGGGNQPQHF
TRBV7-2	TRBJ2-1	-	-	TGTGCCAGCAGCTCGACGACTCAGCCCAATGAGCAGTTCTTC	CASSSTTQPNEQFF
TRBV7-3	TRBJ2-1	-	TRBD1	TGTGCCAGCAGCTTAACAGGGGGACAGGGGAGTGGTGAGCAGTTCTTC	CASSLTGGQGSGEQFF
TRBV29-1	TRBJ2-1	-	TRBD2	TGCAGCGTAAAGGGCTCCCCTAGCGGGGGGGATTACAATGAGCAGTTCTTC	CSVKGSPSGGDYNEQFF
TRBV7-9	TRBJ1-2	few	-	TGTGCCAGCAGCCAAACGGAGGGCGGAGGCTACACCTTC	CASSQTEGGGYTF
TRBV11-2	TRBJ2-7	few	-	TGTGCCAGCAGCTCTCTACGGTTCTCCTACGAGCAGTACTTC	CASSSLRFSYEQYF
TRBV29-1	TRBJ2-3	-	TRBD2	TGCAGCGTTGATAAACTAGCGGGGAGTACTAGCACAGATACGCAGTATTTT	CSVDKLAGSTSTDTQYF
TRBV21-1	TRBJ2-1	-	-	TGTGCCAGCAGCAAAGCGTTTGAGGCCCGCCAGTTCTTC	CASSKAFEARQFF
TRBV4-3	TRBJ2-5	-	-	TGCGCCAGCAGCCAAGATTGGGGGCAACAAGAGACCCAGTACTTC	CASSQDWGQQETQYF
TRBV19	TRBJ2-3	-	-	TGTGCCAGTAGTCACCGGGGACTCGGCACAGATACGCAGTATTTT	CASSHRGLGTDTQYF
TRBV7-2	TRBJ1-2	-	TRBD1	TGTGCCAGCAGCTTAGTTGGCGGGGACAGCAAAGGCTACACCTTC	CASSLVGGDSKGYTF
TRBV19	TRBJ1-2	-	-	TGTGCCGCATCCCCTTTTGACTTCTATGGCTACACCTTC	CAASPFDFYGYTF
TRBV5-6	TRBJ1-2	-	-	TGTGCCAGCTCATTTCAGGGTTCCCCTAACTATGGCTACACCTTC	CASSFQGSPNYGYTF